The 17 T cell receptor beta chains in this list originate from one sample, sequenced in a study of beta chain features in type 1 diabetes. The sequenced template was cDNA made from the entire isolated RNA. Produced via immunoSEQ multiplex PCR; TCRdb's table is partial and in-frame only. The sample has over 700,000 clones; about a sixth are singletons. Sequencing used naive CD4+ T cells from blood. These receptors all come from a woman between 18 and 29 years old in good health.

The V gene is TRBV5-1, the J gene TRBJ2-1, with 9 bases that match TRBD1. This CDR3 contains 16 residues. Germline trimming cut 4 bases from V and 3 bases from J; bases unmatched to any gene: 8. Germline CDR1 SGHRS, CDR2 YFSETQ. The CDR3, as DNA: TGCGCCAGCAGCAAGGGACAGGGTGGAAGCTACAATGAGCAGTTCTTC. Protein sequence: CASSKGQGGSYNEQFF.

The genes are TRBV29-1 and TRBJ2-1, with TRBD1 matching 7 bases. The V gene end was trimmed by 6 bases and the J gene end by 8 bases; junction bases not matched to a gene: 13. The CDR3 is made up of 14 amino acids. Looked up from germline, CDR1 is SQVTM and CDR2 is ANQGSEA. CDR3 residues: CSVAPWQGVDEQFF. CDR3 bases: TGCAGCGTGGCCCCTTGGCAGGGGGTCGATGAGCAGTTCTTC.

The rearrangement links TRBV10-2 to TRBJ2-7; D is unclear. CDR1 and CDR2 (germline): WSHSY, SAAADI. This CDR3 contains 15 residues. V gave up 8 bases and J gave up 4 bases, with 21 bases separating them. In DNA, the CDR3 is TGCGCCAGCTCCGCCGGATCAGGAACCCGATACGAGCAGTACTTC. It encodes CASSAGSGTRYEQYF.

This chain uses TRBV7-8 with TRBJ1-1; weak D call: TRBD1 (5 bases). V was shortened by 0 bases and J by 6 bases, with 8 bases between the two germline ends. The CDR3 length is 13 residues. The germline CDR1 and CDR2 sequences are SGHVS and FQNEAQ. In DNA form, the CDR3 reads TGTGCCAGCAGCTTAGCCCGGGGCCCTGAAGCTTTCTTT. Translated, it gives CASSLARGPEAFF. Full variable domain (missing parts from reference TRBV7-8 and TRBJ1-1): GAGVSQSPRYKVAKRGQDVALRCDPISGHVSLFWYQQALGQGPEFLTYFQNEAQLDKSGLPSDRFFAERPEGSVSTLKIQRTQQEDSAVYLCASSLARGPEAFFGQGTRLTVV.

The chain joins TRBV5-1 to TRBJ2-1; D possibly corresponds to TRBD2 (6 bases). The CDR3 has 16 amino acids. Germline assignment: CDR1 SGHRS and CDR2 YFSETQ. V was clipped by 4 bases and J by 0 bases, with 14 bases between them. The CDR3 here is CASSVSGTSSYNEQFF. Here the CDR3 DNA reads TGCGCCAGCAGCGTTAGCGGCACGAGCTCCTACAATGAGCAGTTCTTC.

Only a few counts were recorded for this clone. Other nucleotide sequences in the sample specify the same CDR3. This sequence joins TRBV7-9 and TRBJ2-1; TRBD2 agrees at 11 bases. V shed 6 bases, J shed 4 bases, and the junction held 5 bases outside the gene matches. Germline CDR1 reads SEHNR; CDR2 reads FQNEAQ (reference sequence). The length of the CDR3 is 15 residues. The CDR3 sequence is CASSPGTSGYNEQFF. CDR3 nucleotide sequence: TGTGCCAGCAGTCCTGGGACTAGCGGATACAATGAGCAGTTCTTC.

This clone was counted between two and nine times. CDR3 loop: CASSQDEGTWPQHF. As DNA, the CDR3 is TGTGCCAGCAGCCAAGATGAGGGGACGTGGCCCCAGCATTTT. The V gene is TRBV5-4, the J gene TRBJ1-5; TRBD1 is a possible D gene (5 bases). The CDR3 sequence is 14 residues long. Trimming took off 4 bases at V and 9 bases at J, with 17 bases between the two ends. Germline V lookup: CDR1 SGHNT, CDR2 YYREEE (reference sequence).

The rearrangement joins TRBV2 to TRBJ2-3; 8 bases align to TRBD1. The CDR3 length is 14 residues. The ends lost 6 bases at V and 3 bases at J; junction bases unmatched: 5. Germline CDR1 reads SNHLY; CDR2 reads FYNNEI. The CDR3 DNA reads TGTGCCAGCAGACAGGGGGTGATGACAGATACGCAGTATTTT. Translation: CASRQGVMTDTQYF.

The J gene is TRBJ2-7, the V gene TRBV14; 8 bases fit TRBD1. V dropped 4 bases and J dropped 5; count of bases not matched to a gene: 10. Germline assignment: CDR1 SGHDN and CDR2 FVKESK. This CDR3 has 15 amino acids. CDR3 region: CASSPRTGFSHEQYF. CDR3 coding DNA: TGTGCCAGCAGCCCTCGGACAGGGTTTTCCCACGAGCAGTACTTC.

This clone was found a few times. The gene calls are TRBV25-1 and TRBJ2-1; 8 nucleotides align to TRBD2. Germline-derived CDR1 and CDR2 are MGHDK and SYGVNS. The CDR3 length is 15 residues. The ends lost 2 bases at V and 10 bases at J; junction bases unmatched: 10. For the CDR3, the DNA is TGTGCCAGCAGTGAAAGTGGGGACGGGAGGGCCGAGCAGTTCTTC. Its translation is CASSESGDGRAEQFF.

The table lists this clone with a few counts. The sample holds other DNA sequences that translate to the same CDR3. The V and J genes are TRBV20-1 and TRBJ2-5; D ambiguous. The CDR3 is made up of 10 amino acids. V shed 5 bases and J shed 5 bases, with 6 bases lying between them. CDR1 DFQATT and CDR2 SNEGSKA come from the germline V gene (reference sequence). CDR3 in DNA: TGCAGTGCTTATAGGGAGACCCAGTACTTC. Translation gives CSAYRETQYF.

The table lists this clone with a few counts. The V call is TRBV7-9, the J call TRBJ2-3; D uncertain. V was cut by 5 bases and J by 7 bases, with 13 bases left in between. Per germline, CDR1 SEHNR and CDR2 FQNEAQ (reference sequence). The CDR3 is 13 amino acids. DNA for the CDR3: TGTGCCAGCAGCCATAAACCTGAGCATACGCAGTATTTT. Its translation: CASSHKPEHTQYF.

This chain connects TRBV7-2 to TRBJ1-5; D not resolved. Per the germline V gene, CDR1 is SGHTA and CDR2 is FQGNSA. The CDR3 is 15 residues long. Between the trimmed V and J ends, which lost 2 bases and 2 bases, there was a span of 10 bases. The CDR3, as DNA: TGTGCCAGCAGCTTAACTGGGGTTGGCAATCAGCCCCAGCATTTT. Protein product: CASSLTGVGNQPQHF. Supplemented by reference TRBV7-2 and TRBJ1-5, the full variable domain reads GAGVSQSPSNKVTEKGKDVELRCDPISGHTALYWYRQSLGQGLEFLIYFQGNSAPDKSGLPSDRFSAERTGGSVSTLTIQRTQQEDSAVYLCASSLTGVGNQPQHFGDGTRLSIL.

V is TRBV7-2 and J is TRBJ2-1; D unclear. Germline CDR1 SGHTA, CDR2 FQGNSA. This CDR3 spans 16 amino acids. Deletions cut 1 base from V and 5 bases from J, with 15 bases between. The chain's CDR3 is CASSLGGAIPNNEQFF. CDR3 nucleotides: TGTGCCAGCAGCTTAGGGGGTGCGATCCCGAACAATGAGCAGTTCTTC.

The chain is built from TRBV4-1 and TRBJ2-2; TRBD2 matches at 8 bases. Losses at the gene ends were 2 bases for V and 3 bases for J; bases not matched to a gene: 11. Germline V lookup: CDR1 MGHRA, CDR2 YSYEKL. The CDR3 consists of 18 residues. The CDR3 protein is CASSQKPQRGTYTGELFF. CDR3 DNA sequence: TGCGCCAGCAGCCAAAAACCCCAGCGGGGGACATACACCGGGGAGCTGTTTTTT.

The CDR3 here is CASSFQGAPYNEQFF. As DNA, the CDR3 is TGTGCCAGTAGTTTTCAGGGGGCACCGTACAATGAGCAGTTCTTC. The V call is TRBV19, the J call TRBJ2-1; 8 bases fit TRBD1. From germline, CDR1 is LNHDA and CDR2 SQIVND (reference sequence). This CDR3 is built from 15 residues. The J segment lost 4 bases and the V segment lost 5 bases, leaving 7 bases of the junction unmatched.

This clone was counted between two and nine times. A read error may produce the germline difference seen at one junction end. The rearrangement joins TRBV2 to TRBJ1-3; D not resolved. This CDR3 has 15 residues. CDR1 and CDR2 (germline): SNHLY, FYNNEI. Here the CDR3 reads CASSEGPDSGNTIYF. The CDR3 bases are TGTGCCAGCAGCGAAGGTCCCGACTCTGGAAACACCATATATTTT.